A selection of T cell receptor beta chains follows, all from one sample in a study of blood T cells in healthy people across ages. TCRdb reprocessed the 5' RACE reads with MiXCR, giving one entry per CDR3 protein. Here the sample spans roughly 800,000 distinct CDR3 sequences, roughly 64% being singletons. Input material: blood. Every receptor here comes from a man aged 30-40 years in good health. The CDR3 runs from the conserved cysteine through the conserved F or W. A D gene is named only where the DNA matches it firmly. Expanded clones get a size class; other rows say once, few or many, or leave the size out.

abundance,j_gene,d_gene,v_gene,CDR3nt,CDR3aa
NA,TRBJ2-5,TRBD1,TRBV4-2,TGTGCCAGCAGCCAAGAGCCAGGGGGCACCCAAGAGACCCAGTACTTC,CASSQEPGGTQETQYF
NA,TRBJ2-7,NA,TRBV13,TGTGCCAGCAACCAATTGGGTGGAGCCTACGAGCAGTACTTC,CASNQLGGAYEQYF
NA,TRBJ2-1,NA,TRBV4-2,TGTGCCAGCAGCCAAGAGCTCAGATCCTACAATGAGCAGTTCTTC,CASSQELRSYNEQFF
NA,TRBJ1-2,NA,TRBV3-1,TGTGCCAGCAGCCACCTCGCGTTTCAAGGCTACACCTTC,CASSHLAFQGYTF
NA,TRBJ2-5,TRBD1,TRBV7-8,TGTGCCAGCAGCCTTGGCGTGGGGACAGCTTTCCAAGAGACCCAGTACTTC,CASSLGVGTAFQETQYF
NA,TRBJ2-3,NA,TRBV7-2,TGTGCCAGCAGCTTAGCCGGCAATACGCAGTATTTT,CASSLAGNTQYF
once,TRBJ2-2,NA,TRBV12-3/TRBV12-4,TGTGCCAGCAGCGCAGACTTGAACACCGGGGAGCTGTTTTTT,CASSADLNTGELFF
NA,TRBJ2-5,NA,TRBV6-5,TGTGCCAGCAGTTACTCGAAAGGGGCGTGGCAAGAGACCCAGTACTTC,CASSYSKGAWQETQYF
NA,TRBJ2-3,NA,TRBV12-3/TRBV12-4,TGTGCCGGCAGTGATATAGCGGTTCCAGATACGCAGTATTTT,CAGSDIAVPDTQYF
NA,TRBJ2-3,TRBD2,TRBV5-1,TGCGCCAGCAGCCTCGGGAGAGCGGGAGGGCCAGATACGCAGTATTTT,CASSLGRAGGPDTQYF
NA,TRBJ1-2,TRBD1,TRBV6-2/TRBV6-3,TGTGCCAGCGGGACAGGGGAGGGAAATGGCTACACCTTC,CASGTGEGNGYTF
NA,TRBJ2-7,TRBD2,TRBV4-3,TGCACCAGCAGCCAAGGACTAGCGGGGACCTACGAGCAGTACTTC,CTSSQGLAGTYEQYF
NA,TRBJ2-3,NA,TRBV4-2,TGTGCCAGCAGCCAAGACCCCTCCGGGCGGGGGCCTCGAGATACGCAGTATTTT,CASSQDPSGRGPRDTQYF
NA,TRBJ2-7,NA,TRBV6-6,TGTGCCAGCGGGTTCGGGAACACGTACGAGCAGTACTTC,CASGFGNTYEQYF
NA,TRBJ2-1,TRBD2,TRBV2,TGTGCCACCACCCGGGACTACAGGTATGAGCAGTTCTTC,CATTRDYRYEQFF
NA,TRBJ2-3,TRBD2,TRBV29-1,TGCAGCGTCCGATTAGCGGGAGTCGCCCAGACGGGAGAAAGTAAGCGCGATACGCAGTATTTT,CSVRLAGVAQTGESKRDTQYF
many,TRBJ2-5,TRBD2,TRBV18,TGTGCCAGCTCACCCGGGGCAGCGGGGAAGACCCAGTACTTC,CASSPGAAGKTQYF
NA,TRBJ2-4,NA,TRBV12-3/TRBV12-4,TGTGCCAGCAGAAAAGGCGGGACCAACAAAAACATTCAGTACTTC,CASRKGGTNKNIQYF
NA,TRBJ1-2,TRBD1,TRBV4-2,TGTGCCAGCAGCCAAGATATTTCAGGGGGATATGGCTACACCTTC,CASSQDISGGYGYTF
NA,TRBJ2-5,TRBD2,TRBV10-3,TGTGCCATCAGTGAGTCGATTACTAGCGGGGGGCCCCACCTTCAAGAGACCCAGTACTTC,CAISESITSGGPHLQETQYF
NA,TRBJ2-7,TRBD2,TRBV20-1,TGCAGTGCTAGAGATAGCGGGAGGGCCTACGAGCAGTACTTC,CSARDSGRAYEQYF
NA,TRBJ2-3,NA,TRBV2,TGTGCCAGCAGTGAACAGGGTGGAGATACGCAGTATTTT,CASSEQGGDTQYF
NA,TRBJ1-2,NA,TRBV18,TGTGCCAGCAGTTTCCCCATGGGCGGCTACACCTTC,CASSFPMGGYTF
NA,TRBJ2-4,NA,TRBV12-3/TRBV12-4,TGTGCCAGCAGTTTAGGGTCTTGGGAGCAGTACTTC,CASSLGSWEQYF
NA,TRBJ2-7,TRBD2,TRBV29-1,TGCAGCGTTGCCCCAGGACTAGCGGGAGGTTACGAGCAGTACTTC,CSVAPGLAGGYEQYF
NA,TRBJ2-5,NA,TRBV20-1,TGCAGTGCTCGGGGTAATTCAGAGACCCAGTACTTC,CSARGNSETQYF
NA,TRBJ2-1,TRBD2,TRBV9,TGTGCCAGCAGCGTAGCTAGCGGGGTCGCTTACAATGAGCAGTTCTTC,CASSVASGVAYNEQFF
NA,TRBJ2-7,TRBD2,TRBV6-5,TGTGCCAGCAGTTCCCCTTCTAGCGGGAGACTACACGAGCAGTACTTC,CASSSPSSGRLHEQYF
NA,TRBJ1-5,NA,TRBV27,TGTGCCAGCAGTTCGGCACGCAATCAGCCCCAGCATTTT,CASSSARNQPQHF
NA,TRBJ1-2,NA,TRBV20-1,TGCAGTGCACTGTTGGGGGGCCCTCATGGCTACACCTTC,CSALLGGPHGYTF
few,TRBJ2-3,TRBD2,TRBV4-3,TGCGCCAGCAGCCCCGGGAGCGGGAGAGGAGCAGATACGCAGTATTTT,CASSPGSGRGADTQYF
NA,TRBJ1-2,NA,TRBV6-1,TGTGCCAGCAGTGAGGCGGCAGCTAACTATGGCTACACCTTC,CASSEAAANYGYTF
NA,TRBJ2-5,TRBD1,TRBV12-3/TRBV12-4,TGTGCCAGCAGCCCCGACAGGGGTCTGGGTGAGACCCAGTACTTC,CASSPDRGLGETQYF
few,TRBJ1-2,NA,TRBV7-2,TGTGCCAGCAGCTTAGGGCCCCGGGACCGAGGCCGCGGCTACACCTTC,CASSLGPRDRGRGYTF
NA,TRBJ1-2,TRBD1,TRBV29-1,TGCAGCGCCCCCTCTATCGCAGGGGGCTATGGCTACACCTTC,CSAPSIAGGYGYTF
NA,TRBJ1-1,NA,TRBV12-3/TRBV12-4,TGTGCCAGCAGCCCCCCGGGGGTTGTGACTGAAGCTTTCTTT,CASSPPGVVTEAFF
few,TRBJ2-3,NA,TRBV6-1,TGTGCCAGCGCTATCCTCAGGGGCACCGATACGCAGTATTTT,CASAILRGTDTQYF
NA,TRBJ2-7,TRBD2,TRBV3-1,TGTGCCACCCGTCGGGAGGGCTCCTACGAGCAGTACTTC,CATRREGSYEQYF
NA,TRBJ1-1,NA,TRBV5-1,TGCGCCAGCAGCTTAGATTACTCGGTCCGAGGGACTGAAGCTTTCTTT,CASSLDYSVRGTEAFF
NA,TRBJ2-7,TRBD2,TRBV10-2,TGCGCCAGCAGCGGACTAGCGGGGAGATCCTACGAGCAGTACTTC,CASSGLAGRSYEQYF
few,TRBJ2-1,NA,TRBV20-1,TGCAGTGCTAGAGATATGGGGAGCGAATGGAATGAGCAGTTCTTC,CSARDMGSEWNEQFF
NA,TRBJ2-7,NA,TRBV29-1,TGCAGCGTTGAAAGGCGGTCGTACGATGAGCAGTACTTC,CSVERRSYDEQYF